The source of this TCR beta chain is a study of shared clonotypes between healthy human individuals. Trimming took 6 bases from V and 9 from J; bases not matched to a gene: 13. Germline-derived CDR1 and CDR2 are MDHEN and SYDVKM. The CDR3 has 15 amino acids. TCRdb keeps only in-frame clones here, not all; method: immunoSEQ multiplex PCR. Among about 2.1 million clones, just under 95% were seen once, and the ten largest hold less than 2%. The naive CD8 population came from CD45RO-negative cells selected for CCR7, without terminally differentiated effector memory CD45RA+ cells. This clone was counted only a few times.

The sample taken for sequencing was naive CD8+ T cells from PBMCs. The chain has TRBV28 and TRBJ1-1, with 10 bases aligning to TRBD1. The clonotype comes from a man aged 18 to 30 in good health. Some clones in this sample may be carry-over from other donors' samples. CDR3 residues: CASRPKPGQGPKAFF. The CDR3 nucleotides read TGTGCCAGCAGGCCGAAGCCGGGACAGGGGCCAAAAGCTTTCTTT.